Detailed here is one T cell receptor beta chain. Individual cDNA molecules in this library carried unique molecular identifiers. MiXCR was run by TCRdb on the 5' RACE reads, yielding one entry per CDR3 protein. The repertoire holds tens of thousands of distinct CDR3 sequences, with 7.7% as singletons. The total RNA was obtained from whole blood that was not fractionated. There are 13 residues in the CDR3. Germline V gene data show CDR1 as SGHTA and CDR2 as FQGNSA. V lost 10 bases and J 5 bases, leaving 17 bases between the germline ends. This record comes from a study of human T cells and chemical hapten exposure.

The receptor was isolated from a male donor in good health. The chain couples TRBV7-2 to TRBJ1-1, with unresolved D. The CDR3 protein is CAIRGPAGTEAFF. The CDR3 DNA is TGTGCCATCCGTGGGCCGGCGGGAACTGAAGCTTTCTTT.